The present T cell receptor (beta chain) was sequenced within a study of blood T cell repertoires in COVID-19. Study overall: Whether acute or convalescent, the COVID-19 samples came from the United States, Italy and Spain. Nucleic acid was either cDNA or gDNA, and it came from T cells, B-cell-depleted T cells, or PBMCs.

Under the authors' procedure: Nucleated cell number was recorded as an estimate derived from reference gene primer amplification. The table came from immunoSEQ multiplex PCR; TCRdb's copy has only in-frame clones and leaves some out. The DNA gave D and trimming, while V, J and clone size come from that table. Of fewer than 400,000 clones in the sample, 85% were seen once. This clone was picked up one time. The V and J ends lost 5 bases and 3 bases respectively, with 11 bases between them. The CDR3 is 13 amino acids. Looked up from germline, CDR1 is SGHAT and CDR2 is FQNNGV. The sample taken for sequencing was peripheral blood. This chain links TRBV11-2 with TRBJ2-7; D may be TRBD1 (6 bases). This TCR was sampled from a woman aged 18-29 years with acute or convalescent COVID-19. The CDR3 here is CASSDSGDYEQYF. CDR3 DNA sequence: TGTGCCAGCAGCGACTCAGGGGACTACGAGCAGTACTTC.